This T cell receptor beta chain originates from a study of cytomegalovirus exposure and HLA in healthy donors. Study results and limitations: A list of more than 150 TCR beta chains associated with cytomegalovirus was given. Reported results showed that the classifier diagnosed cytomegalovirus status with high specificity and sensitivity.

The donors were part of the validation cohort of 120 or so subjects. That cohort was separate from the first cohort, which comprised under 700 subjects. As concerns this clone: Its antigen is not known.

Method: immunoSEQ multiplex PCR; TCRdb's copy keeps in-frame clones and lacks some. This sample has 210,000 or so clones, with about 91% found just once. Trimming cost V 4 bases and J 3 bases, with 19 bases left between them. Germline V lookup: CDR1 SGDLS, CDR2 YYNGEE. The CDR3 extends over 16 amino acids. This clonotype was sampled from a woman under 30 in good health and CMV-seronegative. This chain joins TRBV9 and TRBJ2-5, with a weak D call TRBD1 (6 bases). Material: PBMCs. Here the CDR3 reads CASSFGPSGVEETQYF. Here the CDR3 DNA reads TGTGCCAGCAGCTTTGGACCCTCAGGGGTCGAAGAGACCCAGTACTTC.